Described below is a single TCR beta chain sequence and its context. The sample originates from a study of blood T cell repertoires in COVID-19. There are 15 residues in the CDR3. CDR1 and CDR2 from the germline V gene are SGHAT and FQNNGV. The V segment lost 5 bases and the J segment 3 bases; nucleotides outside the gene matches: 7. The protocol was immunoSEQ multiplex PCR, while the TCRdb copy is restricted to in-frame clones and leaves out a portion. The table lists roughly 100,000 clones, roughly 82% of them singletons. The chain recombines TRBV11-2 with TRBJ2-1, with TRBD2 matching over 7 bases. This TCR came from a man in his sixties with acute or convalescent COVID-19. The sequencing input was peripheral blood. CDR3 region: CASSQRLALYNEQFF. CDR3 nucleotides: TGTGCCAGCAGCCAGAGACTAGCCCTCTACAATGAGCAGTTCTTC.